A selection of T cell receptor beta chains follows, all from one sample in a study of OX40 agonist ivuxolimab in advanced cancers. Sequenced by immunoSEQ multiplex PCR; TCRdb stores in-frame clones only, minus some. The sample consists of some 21,000 clones, 84% of them appearing once. Sample: CD4+ or CD8+ T cells sorted from blood, taken in a trial of the OX40 agonist ivuxolimab. The source is an adult with an advanced solid tumor such as melanoma, head and neck, liver or kidney cancer. CDR3s leave out the opening cysteine and the closing phenylalanine or tryptophan. The D gene is left open where the match is weak.

d_call j_call v_call cdr3_aa
TRBD2 TRBJ2-5 TRBV27 ASTGQASGRGGQETQY
. TRBJ2-1 TRBV7-3 ASSLDGAPVNEQF
. TRBJ2-2 TRBV6-5 ASSYSNTGELF
. TRBJ1-1 TRBV11-2 ASSPRAALVAEAF
. TRBJ1-2 TRBV10-3 AISVGLEGYT
. TRBJ1-2 TRBV5-4 ASSLDGSNYGYT
. TRBJ1-4 TRBV28 ASNPPREGKLF
TRBD2 TRBJ2-7 TRBV7-9 ASLAGAHEQY
. TRBJ2-1 TRBV9 ASSPTHFRGNEQF
. TRBJ2-7 TRBV5-5 ASSPKSPYEQY
. TRBJ1-2 TRBV30 AWSGWTDLSNYGYT
. TRBJ2-2 TRBV27 ASSLNGCRELF
TRBD1 TRBJ2-2 TRBV5-1 ASRLTGKTTGELF
. TRBJ1-5 TRBV5-8 ASSPPGEGPQH
. TRBJ1-1 TRBV10-3 AMSRGSTEAF
TRBD2 TRBJ2-1 TRBV19 ASSSGLANNEQF
TRBD1 TRBJ2-3 TRBV10-3 AISESPGQGTDTQY
TRBD1 TRBJ2-1 TRBV18 ASSPPDRNEQF
. TRBJ1-2 TRBV7-3 ASSLEGDANYGYT
. TRBJ2-7 TRBV6-7 ASRSGITYEQY
. TRBJ2-7 TRBV28 ASTDTLIGTAYEQY
TRBD2 TRBJ2-3 TRBV27 ASSTGLAGPHGWVTDTQY
TRBD2 TRBJ2-1 TRBV11-3 ASSLDVTSGQPYNEQF
. TRBJ1-2 TRBV6-6 ASRLSTTGNYGYT
. . TRBV7-6 ASSLGGSKAYEQY
. TRBJ1-1 TRBV30 AWFELPGLPNTEAF
. TRBJ2-2 TRBV6-1 ASNMGADTGELF
TRBD2 TRBJ2-7 TRBV4-1 ASSQAPSGSYEQY
. TRBJ2-1 TRBV12-5 ASGFQGRANEQF
TRBD2 TRBJ2-7 TRBV19 ASRKTGTSGRTRYEQY
. TRBJ1-2 TRBV7-3 ASSLTPWGGYT
. TRBJ2-3 TRBV13 ASSFDDTQY
. TRBJ2-5 TRBV6-7 ASSYRTGRERERGETQY
. TRBJ2-7 TRBV27 ASSLLASYEQY
. TRBJ2-1 TRBV4-1 ASSQPDSNEQF
TRBD2 TRBJ2-1 TRBV27 ASSLAGVYHNEQF